This TCR beta chain was found in a study of human T cells and chemical hapten exposure. Time point of the sample: patch test 3, about 24 weeks after DPC sensitization. Treatment described: therapeutic diphenylcyclopropenone sensitization with weekly scalp DPC. Someone pulled total RNA out of unfractionated whole blood. Deletions cut 2 bases from V and 0 bases from J, with 8 bases between. Germline V gene data show CDR1 as LNHDA and CDR2 as SQIVND (reference sequence). The CDR3 is 14 amino acids. Overall study results and limits: Expanded TCRs showed more large CDR3 clusters than pre-sensitization or healthy control sets.

In the library, unique molecular identifiers were attached to individual cDNA molecules. TCRdb recomputed calls from the RACE reads with MiXCR, one row per CDR3 protein. This sample yields about 52,000 distinct CDR3 sequences, of which approximately 9.9% are seen a single time; around a sixth belongs to the top ten. On this clonotype itself: Its antigen is unidentified.

This receptor was identified in a woman in her forties with alopecia areata. Some clones in this sample may be carry-over from other donors' samples. The genes are TRBV19 and TRBJ2-7, with D maybe TRBD1 (5 bases). The specimen comprised whole blood, sampled in connection with sensitization to the hapten diphenylcyclopropenone (DPC). The DNA for the CDR3 is TGTGCCAGTAGTATAAGGGGATTCTCCTACGAGCAGTACTTC. This translates into CASSIRGFSYEQYF.